The 13 T cell receptor beta chains given below trace back to one sample, sequenced in a study of blood T cell repertoires in COVID-19 (dated by TCRdb to between 2020 and 2021). The method behind the library was the immunoSEQ multiplex PCR assay. Entries here come from immuneACCESS through TCRdb and include only in-frame sequences with V and J called. Some clones fail to appear in such tables; in the studies checked, an unresolved V gene covers under half of the shortfall, and the cause of the remainder is unknown. This sample is represented by 50,000 to 75,000 clones; roughly 86% of them were singletons. The ten largest clones add up to approximately 1.5% of the sample. Sequencing was carried out using peripheral blood. These receptors were taken from a man between 60 and 70 years old with acute or convalescent COVID-19.

The chain joins TRBV9 to TRBJ2-3; no clear D gene. Germline CDR1 is SGDLS and CDR2 is YYNGEE. Trimming removed 4 bases from V and 1 base from J, with 13 bases in between. The CDR3 sequence is 15 residues long. The CDR3 sequence: CASSYFTPGTDTQYF. CDR3 bases: TGTGCCAGCAGCTATTTTACCCCGGGCACAGATACGCAGTATTTT.

This clone has a single count. The sample holds other DNA sequences that translate to the same CDR3. The CDR3 spells CASSSGQGSTDTQYF. CDR3 nucleotides: TGTGCCAGCAGCTCAGGACAGGGGAGCACAGATACGCAGTATTTT. This chain joins TRBV11-2 and TRBJ2-3; 9 bases agree with TRBD1. Germline values: CDR1 SGHAT, CDR2 FQNNGV. The CDR3 has 15 amino acids. After removal of 4 bases from V and 0 bases from J, the junction contained 2 bases not matched to a gene.

The chain links TRBV19 to TRBJ1-5; 7 bases match TRBD1. Trimming removed 3 bases from V and 6 bases from J; junction bases left unmatched: 14. The V gene's germline CDR1 is LNHDA and CDR2 SQIVND (reference sequence). The CDR3 extends over 17 amino acids. CDR3 loop: CASSIGNKQGSGQPQHF. The CDR3 nucleotides are TGTGCCAGTAGTATTGGGAATAAACAGGGGTCCGGTCAGCCCCAGCATTTT.

This clone showed up just once. This chain uses TRBV6-5 with TRBJ2-2; TRBD2 matches at 8 bases. J lost 1 base, V lost 5 bases, and 3 bases had no gene match. Germline loops: CDR1 MNHEY, CDR2 SVGAGI. This CDR3 has 15 amino acids. This CDR3 is CASSRGGENTGELFF. Here the CDR3 DNA reads TGTGCCAGCAGTCGGGGGGGGGAGAACACCGGGGAGCTGTTTTTT.

The chain uses TRBV18 and TRBJ1-6; D not resolved. CDR1 is KGHSH, CDR2 LQKENI, per germline. The CDR3 spans 15 residues. V was pared by 3 bases and J by 6 bases, with 12 bases between. In nucleotides, the CDR3 is TGTGCCAGCTCACCCTCAAAGGGAGGTAATTCACCCCTCCACTTT. Protein product: CASSPSKGGNSPLHF.

This clone was counted a few times. This chain links TRBV29-1 with TRBJ2-5; D may be TRBD1 (6 bases). The ends were cut back, 8 bases at V and 1 base at J, with 14 bases in the middle. The CDR3 has 13 residues. Germline V gene data show CDR1 as SQVTM and CDR2 as ANQGSEA. The CDR3 nucleotides are TGCAGCTTCGACCGGACAGCCCAAGAGACCCAGTACTTC. Translating it yields CSFDRTAQETQYF.

The V and J genes are TRBV15 and TRBJ1-1, with D tentatively TRBD1 (6 bases). Germline V gene sequence: CDR1 LNHNV, CDR2 YYDKDF (reference sequence). V shed 3 bases and J shed 6 bases, with 11 bases lying between them. The CDR3 spans 13 residues. DNA for the CDR3: TGTGCCACCAGCAGGTCTAACAGGGCTGAAGCTTTCTTT. Protein: CATSRSNRAEAFF.

This clone was counted only a few times. DNA for the CDR3: TGTGCCAGCAGCTTCTACAGGGCCACTATGGGCTACACCTTC. Encoded protein: CASSFYRATMGYTF. The V and J genes are TRBV5-6 and TRBJ1-2, with a weak D call TRBD1 (6 bases). Germline V gives CDR1 SGHDT, CDR2 YYEEEE. V dropped 2 bases and J dropped 8 bases, with 16 bases sitting between them. The CDR3 totals 14 residues.

The V call is TRBV5-4, the J call TRBJ1-4; 9 bases fit TRBD1. Trimming removed 2 bases from V and 7 bases from J; junction bases left unmatched: 9. CDR1 SGHNT and CDR2 YYREEE come from the germline V gene (reference sequence). The CDR3 length is 16 residues. The CDR3 DNA reads TGTGCCAGCAGCTTACGACAGGGGGGCACCCGTGAAAAACTGTTTTTT. Its protein is CASSLRQGGTREKLFF.

The V and J genes are TRBV28 and TRBJ1-1; D not resolved. Germline V gives CDR1 MDHEN, CDR2 SYDVKM. The CDR3 runs to 15 residues. V gave up 4 bases and J gave up 4 bases, with 16 bases separating them. The DNA of the CDR3 is TGTGCCAGCAGTTCCCCGAGAGGGCAGAGCACTGAAGCTTTCTTT. Amino acids: CASSSPRGQSTEAFF.

The V gene is TRBV5-1, the J gene TRBJ1-6; 11 nucleotides match TRBD1. CDR1 SGHRS and CDR2 YFSETQ come from the germline V gene. The CDR3 covers 14 residues. V was pared by 5 bases and J by 9 bases, with 4 bases of the junction left unmatched. DNA for the CDR3: TGCGCCAGCAGACAGGACAGGGGGCGTTCACCCCTCCACTTT. Translating gives CASRQDRGRSPLHF.

This chain connects TRBV19 to TRBJ2-1, with D uncertain. V lost 0 bases, J lost 4 bases, and 10 bases lay in between. The CDR3 totals 15 residues. Germline V gives CDR1 LNHDA, CDR2 SQIVND (reference sequence). The CDR3 loop is CASSIEMSLYNEQFF. CDR3 nucleotide sequence: TGTGCCAGTAGTATAGAGATGAGTCTTTACAATGAGCAGTTCTTC.

The chain combines TRBV19 with TRBJ2-2; possibly TRBD1 for D (5 bases). Germline V gives CDR1 LNHDA, CDR2 SQIVND (reference sequence). This CDR3 contains 15 residues. V lost 5 bases to trimming and J lost 13 bases, with 23 bases between them. The CDR3 loop reads CASSPWGQGFSPLFF. Here the CDR3 DNA reads TGTGCCAGTAGTCCCTGGGGCCAGGGCTTCTCCCCGCTGTTTTTT.